Listed below are T cell receptor beta chains from one sample, sequenced in a study of blood T cell repertoires in COVID-19. Clones were read by immunoSEQ multiplex PCR, and TCRdb kept only the in-frame ones, dropping some. Among around 120,000 clones listed, roughly 87% were seen once. Sequenced input: peripheral blood. These receptors were taken from a human donor in a cohort sampled during active COVID-19. Each CDR3 is given with its conserved first and last residue. The D gene is left open where the match is weak. Not all rows give a size; the values are once, few, many and, for expanded clones, a class.

clone size	V gene	J gene	D gene	CDR3 DNA	CDR3 protein
medium-sized	TRBV10-2	TRBJ1-4	NA	TGCGCCAGCAGTGAGCGGGGCGCGGGGAATGAGGGACTGTTTTTT	CASSERGAGNEGLFF
NA	TRBV4-1	TRBJ1-4	TRBD1	TGCGCCAGCAGCCGCCAAACCACAGGGGTGCCTAATGAAAAACTGTTTTTT	CASSRQTTGVPNEKLFF
NA	TRBV6-4	TRBJ1-5	NA	TGTGCCAGCAGTGTGGAAACAGGGAGTCAGCCCCAGCATTTT	CASSVETGSQPQHF
NA	TRBV30	TRBJ1-1	NA	TGTGCCGGAAGACTTCGAGAGGACACTGAAGCTTTCTTT	CAGRLREDTEAFF
NA	TRBV20-1	TRBJ1-2	NA	TGCAGTGCTAGACACGGGAATCGCTACACCTTC	CSARHGNRYTF
NA	TRBV7-3	TRBJ2-5	NA	TGTGCCAGCAGCCGAGATGGTACTAGGGAAGAGACCCAGTACTTC	CASSRDGTREETQYF
NA	TRBV2	TRBJ2-1	TRBD1	TGTGCCAGCAGTACTACAGGGGGCTCCTACAATGAGCAGTTCTTC	CASSTTGGSYNEQFF
NA	TRBV2	TRBJ2-7	NA	TGTGCCAGCAGTGACACCCGTCAGGGCAGGGTCCGCGAGCAGTACTTC	CASSDTRQGRVREQYF
NA	TRBV19	TRBJ1-6	TRBD1	TGTGCCAGTAGTATACGCGATCCGACAGGGAGATTTTCACCCCTCCACTTT	CASSIRDPTGRFSPLHF
NA	TRBV18	TRBJ1-6	NA	TGTGCCAGCTCACAAGGCAGGGGCTATAATTCACCCCTCCACTTT	CASSQGRGYNSPLHF
NA	TRBV19	TRBJ2-1	TRBD2	TGTGCCAGTAGTTCCCCGGGACTAGCGGGAGACGAGCAGTTCTTC	CASSSPGLAGDEQFF
NA	TRBV5-4	TRBJ1-5	NA	TGTGCCAGCAGCTCCGTAAATCAGCCCCAGCATTTT	CASSSVNQPQHF
NA	TRBV19	TRBJ1-1	NA	TGTGCCAGTAGCCCCATGAACACTGAAGCTTTCTTT	CASSPMNTEAFF
NA	TRBV13	TRBJ2-4	TRBD1	TGTGCCAGCAGCGCCTACAAACAGGGGGCGAACATTCAGTACTTC	CASSAYKQGANIQYF
NA	TRBV11-2	TRBJ2-5	TRBD2	TGTGCCAGCAGCTTACCCGGGACTAGCGGGCGCGGGGAGACCCAGTACTTC	CASSLPGTSGRGETQYF
NA	TRBV5-1	TRBJ2-3	TRBD2	TGCGCCAGCAGCTTGGGGCCGTGGCGCACTAGCGGGAGGGCCACTGATACGCAGTATTTT	CASSLGPWRTSGRATDTQYF